The rows below give T cell receptor beta chains drawn from one sample of a study of OX40 agonist ivuxolimab in advanced cancers. This table comes from immunoSEQ multiplex PCR, and its TCRdb copy is limited to in-frame clones, with some not included. The data show over 60,000 clones, with roughly nine tenths seen just once and over 3% held by the top ten. This sample comprised CD4+ or CD8+ T cells sorted from blood, obtained in a trial of the OX40 agonist ivuxolimab. Source of these receptors: an adult with an advanced solid tumor such as melanoma, head and neck, liver or kidney cancer. CDR3s include the opening cysteine and the closing phenylalanine or tryptophan. Each record gives: V gene, J gene, D gene, clone size, CDR3 protein, CDR3 DNA. A D gene is named only where the DNA matches it firmly. Some rows have no size entry. The others give once, few or many, or a class for an expanded clone.

>TRBV16|TRBJ1-1|TRBD1|.
CASTRTGGTEAFF
TGTGCCAGCACCCGAACAGGGGGCACTGAAGCTTTCTTT
>TRBV19|TRBJ1-1|TRBD1|.
CASMPLTGGLSAEAFF
TGTGCCAGCATGCCCCTCACAGGGGGTTTGAGCGCTGAAGCTTTCTTT
>TRBV28|TRBJ2-5|.|.
CASSSGLLAQYF
TGTGCCAGCAGTTCCGGTTTGTTGGCCCAGTACTTC
>TRBV11-2|TRBJ1-1|TRBD1|.
CASHRGSAGGTEAFF
TGTGCCAGCCACAGAGGCTCGGCAGGGGGGACTGAAGCTTTCTTT
>TRBV5-1|TRBJ1-1|.|.
CASSFAGNTEAFF
TGCGCCAGCAGCTTCGCAGGGAACACTGAAGCTTTCTTT
>TRBV6-5|TRBJ1-1|.|few
CASRRLMNTEAFF
TGTGCCAGCAGAAGGCTGATGAACACTGAAGCTTTCTTT
>TRBV2|TRBJ2-1|.|.
CASSGTQDSYNEQFF
TGTGCCAGCAGCGGGACACAAGACTCCTACAATGAGCAGTTCTTC
>TRBV27|TRBJ2-2|.|.
CASSPPGAARTGELFF
TGTGCCAGCAGTCCCCCGGGGGCTGCGCGCACCGGGGAGCTGTTTTTT
>TRBV2|TRBJ2-3|.|.
CASSERKDTQYF
TGTGCCAGCAGTGAAAGGAAGGATACGCAGTATTTT
>TRBV5-5|TRBJ1-1|.|.
CASSLLFTVTTEAFF
TGTGCCAGCAGCTTACTATTTACAGTAACAACTGAAGCTTTCTTT
>TRBV29-1|TRBJ1-2|.|.
CSVASPDSNYGYTF
TGCAGCGTTGCATCTCCAGACTCAAACTATGGCTACACCTTC
>TRBV2|TRBJ2-1|.|once
CASSEYYEQFF
TGTGCCAGCAGTGAATACTATGAGCAGTTCTTC
>TRBV2|TRBJ2-1|.|once
CASSEGLSSYNEQFF
TGTGCCAGCAGTGAAGGCCTGAGCTCCTACAATGAGCAGTTCTTC
>TRBV9|TRBJ1-1|.|.
CASSVVGTNTEAFF
TGTGCCAGCAGCGTAGTCGGGACGAACACTGAAGCTTTCTTT
>TRBV18|TRBJ1-1|.|.
CASSPRGASDTEAFF
TGTGCCAGCTCACCTCGGGGGGCGTCGGACACTGAAGCTTTCTTT
>TRBV15|TRBJ2-2|TRBD1|.
CATSGSLSKTGGVTGELFF
TGTGCCACCAGCGGAAGTCTTTCAAAGACAGGGGGGGTCACCGGGGAGCTGTTTTTT
>TRBV14|TRBJ2-1|.|.
CASSQVRGIVNEQFF
TGTGCCAGCAGCCAAGTGAGGGGAATAGTGAATGAGCAGTTCTTC
>TRBV2|TRBJ1-1|.|.
CASQLQAQAFF
TGTGCCAGCCAACTTCAAGCACAAGCTTTCTTT
>TRBV7-9|TRBJ2-3|TRBD2|.
CASSLGASGLTDTQYF
TGTGCCAGCAGCCTCGGGGCTAGCGGACTTACAGATACGCAGTATTTT
>TRBV6-1|TRBJ1-1|.|.
CASILMGIHTEAFF
TGTGCCAGCATCTTAATGGGCATCCACACTGAAGCTTTCTTT
>TRBV27|TRBJ1-1|TRBD1|.
CASRTLGTGDTEAFF
TGTGCCAGCAGGACCCTCGGGACAGGGGACACTGAAGCTTTCTTT
>TRBV7-8|TRBJ2-2|.|.
CASSLRNTGELFF
TGTGCCAGCAGCTTAAGAAACACCGGGGAGCTGTTTTTT
>TRBV19|TRBJ1-2|.|.
CASSVRYYGYTF
TGTGCCAGTAGTGTACGGTACTATGGCTACACCTTC
>TRBV6-1|TRBJ2-1|.|.
CASSGQRSYNEQFF
TGTGCCAGCAGTGGACAGAGATCCTACAATGAGCAGTTCTTC
>TRBV11-2|TRBJ2-7|.|once
CASSQLRRKGYEQYF
TGTGCCAGCAGCCAATTGAGGCGGAAGGGCTACGAGCAGTACTTC
>TRBV19|TRBJ2-7|.|.
CASSIVSGLIYEQYF
TGTGCCAGTAGCATAGTAAGCGGGCTCATTTACGAGCAGTACTTC
>TRBV5-1|TRBJ2-2|.|.
CASSYSGQNTGELFF
TGCGCCAGCAGCTACTCTGGACAGAACACCGGGGAGCTGTTTTTT
>TRBV9|TRBJ2-7|TRBD2|.
CASSVGGAGSYEQYF
TGTGCCAGCAGCGTAGGCGGAGCGGGATCCTACGAGCAGTACTTC
>TRBV6-5|TRBJ2-1|.|once
CASRNNEQFF
TGTGCCAGCAGGAACAATGAGCAGTTCTTC
>TRBV28|TRBJ2-7|TRBD1|.
CASSLATGANYEQYF
TGTGCCAGCAGTTTAGCGACAGGGGCCAACTACGAGCAGTACTTC
>TRBV4-2|TRBJ2-1|TRBD2|once
CASSQELAGDDEQFF
TGTGCCAGCAGCCAAGAACTAGCGGGAGATGATGAGCAGTTCTTC
>TRBV27|TRBJ2-7|.|.
CASSFGGGMVGEQYF
TGTGCCAGCAGTTTTGGCGGAGGTATGGTCGGTGAGCAGTACTTC
>TRBV2|TRBJ2-2|.|once
CASREGASGYTGELFF
TGTGCCAGCAGGGAGGGGGCCAGCGGATACACCGGGGAGCTGTTTTTT
>TRBV18|TRBJ2-1|.|.
CASSPIGVSYNEQFF
TGTGCCAGCTCACCAATAGGAGTCTCCTACAATGAGCAGTTCTTC
>TRBV19|TRBJ2-1|TRBD2|.
CASSNRRRGAGVGYNEQFF
TGTGCCAGTAGTAACAGACGAAGGGGCGCGGGAGTGGGCTACAATGAGCAGTTCTTC
>TRBV9|TRBJ2-1|.|few
CASSVASGIGEQFF
TGTGCCAGCAGCGTAGCTTCAGGGATCGGTGAGCAGTTCTTC
>TRBV5-6|TRBJ1-2|TRBD1|once
CASSPLGPGQGTF
TGTGCCAGCAGCCCCTTGGGCCCGGGACAGGGCACCTTC
>TRBV11-2|TRBJ1-4|.|.
CASSFPNEKLFF
TGTGCCAGCAGCTTCCCTAATGAAAAACTGTTTTTT
>TRBV7-3|TRBJ2-3|.|.
CASSRDSYTDTQYF
TGTGCCAGCAGCCGGGACTCCTACACAGATACGCAGTATTTT
>TRBV27|TRBJ2-5|TRBD1|.
CASSPDRVRETQYF
TGTGCCAGCAGTCCCGACAGGGTGAGAGAGACCCAGTACTTC
>TRBV28|TRBJ2-3|.|.
CASSPPPGSFTDTQYF
TGTGCCAGCAGTCCCCCCCCCGGATCTTTCACAGATACGCAGTATTTT
>TRBV4-1|TRBJ1-4|.|.
CASSQEGQTNEKLFF
TGCGCCAGCAGCCAAGAAGGCCAGACTAATGAAAAACTGTTTTTT
>TRBV9|TRBJ1-5|.|.
CASSVEPGVNQPQHF
TGTGCCAGCAGCGTAGAGCCTGGGGTCAATCAGCCCCAGCATTTT
>TRBV29-1|TRBJ1-4|.|.
CSVERGEGEKLFF
TGCAGCGTTGAAAGAGGGGAGGGTGAAAAACTGTTTTTT
>TRBV5-1|TRBJ2-2|.|.
CASSLVGNGELFF
TGCGCCAGCAGCTTGGTAGGCAACGGGGAGCTGTTTTTT
>TRBV5-1|TRBJ2-2|.|.
CASSLPLQGSGDGELFF
TGCGCCAGCAGCTTACCTTTACAGGGATCGGGTGACGGGGAGCTGTTTTTT
>TRBV11-2|TRBJ2-1|.|.
CASSLEGGTYNEQFF
TGTGCCAGCAGCTTAGAGGGTGGGACCTACAATGAGCAGTTCTTC
>TRBV18|TRBJ1-1|.|.
CASSPVGGRNTEAFF
TGTGCCAGCTCACCAGTGGGAGGGCGAAACACTGAAGCTTTCTTT
>TRBV19|TRBJ2-3|TRBD1|.
CASKGQGTDTQYF
TGTGCCAGTAAAGGACAGGGGACAGATACGCAGTATTTT
>TRBV27|TRBJ1-6|TRBD1|.
CASSSTGGYSPLHF
TGTGCCAGCAGTTCGACAGGGGGCTATTCACCCCTCCACTTT
>TRBV2|TRBJ1-6|.|.
CASGRGSSYNSPLHF
TGTGCCAGCGGCCGGGGGAGCTCCTATAATTCACCCCTCCACTTT
>TRBV30|TRBJ2-3|.|.
CAGSGNPSTDTQYF
TGTGCCGGATCGGGAAATCCCAGCACAGATACGCAGTATTTT
>TRBV30|TRBJ1-4|.|.
CAWRGDRKLFF
TGTGCCTGGAGGGGCGACAGAAAACTGTTTTTT
>TRBV18|TRBJ2-7|TRBD1|.
CASSPPGQRYEQYF
TGTGCCAGCTCACCACCGGGACAGAGGTACGAGCAGTACTTC
>TRBV21-1|TRBJ1-5|.|.
CASSKKRGQGHLEPQHF
TGTGCCAGCAGCAAAAAGAGGGGACAGGGACACCTAGAGCCCCAGCATTTT
>TRBV28|TRBJ2-6|.|.
CASNPGISGANVLTF
TGTGCCAGCAATCCAGGCATCTCTGGGGCCAACGTCCTGACTTTC
>TRBV6-4|TRBJ1-2|TRBD1|once
CASSPDRTGSGYTF
TGTGCCAGCAGTCCGGACAGGACGGGGAGCGGCTACACCTTC
>TRBV27|TRBJ2-1|TRBD1|.
CASSSNRDRGKGEQFF
TGTGCCAGCAGTTCAAACCGGGACAGGGGAAAAGGTGAGCAGTTCTTC
>TRBV7-2|TRBJ2-5|.|.
CASSLAGSVQETQYF
TGTGCCAGCAGCTTAGCCGGGTCAGTCCAAGAGACCCAGTACTTC